This TCR beta chain was captured by sequencing in a study of patients and donors after allogeneic stem cell transplantation. Germline V CDR1 and CDR2: SGHDT, YYEEEE. CDR3 length: 14 amino acids. From the RT-PCR reads, TCRdb called clonotypes with MiXCR, one entry per CDR3 protein. The sample consists of hundreds of thousands of distinct CDR3 sequences, under 20% of them appearing once. This clonotype occurred a few times. Its ends do not fully match the called genes, so a read error is possible. This sequence originates from a human donor who was either an allogeneic HSCT recipient or a stem cell or donor lymphocyte infusion donor (not recorded which). It is not recorded whose cells these are; they may come from a transplant donor. Sequencing was performed on blood, either unsorted or a sorted T cell fraction (not recorded which). This chain links TRBV5-6 with TRBJ2-5; 8 bases are a match to TRBD2. CDR3 coding DNA: TGTGCCAGCAGCTTGCGGTGGGGAAGCGGGGGCTGGGACTTC. Translation: CASSLRWGSGGWDF. Looking up the rest from reference TRBV5-6 and TRBJ2-5 gives the full variable domain: DAGVTQSPTHLIKTRGQQVTLRCSPKSGHDTVSWYQQALGQGPQFIFQYYEEEERQRGNFPDRFSGHQFPNYSSELNVNALLLGDSALYLCASSLRWGSGGWDFGPGTRLLVL.